The TCR beta chain described here comes from a study of cytomegalovirus exposure and HLA in healthy donors. Background on the study: Prior work identified some 120 million unique TCR beta sequences in some 180 million T cells.

Of note for this clone: The antigen is unknown.

Study-wide results and caveats: Rare sequences made up most TCRs, while some public TCRs were found in many donors. Prediction of most subjects' HLA-A and HLA-B alleles by TCR beta sequences was reportedly accurate. TCR beta V- and J-gene trimming was later associated with a missense DCLRE1C variant.

13 Jbeta primers and 60 Vbeta primers were used for the PCR. The protocol was immunoSEQ multiplex PCR, while the TCRdb copy is restricted to in-frame clones and leaves out a portion. Recorded for this sample: 150,000 or so clones. Germline loops: CDR1 SGHNT, CDR2 YYREEE (reference sequence). There are 15 residues in the CDR3. Trimming at V came to 0 bases and at J to 5 bases, leaving 8 bases not matched to a gene. Sequencing input: PBMCs. The clonotype was recovered from a woman aged 18-35 years in good health and CMV-seronegative. The genes are TRBV5-4 and TRBJ2-7, with 7 nucleotides matching TRBD1. In DNA, the CDR3 is TGTGCCAGCAGCTTGGGGGCGACAGGGATCAACGAGCAGTACTTC. It is translated as CASSLGATGINEQYF.